The 15 T cell receptor beta chains below come from one sample, sequenced in a study of graft-versus-host responses after intestinal transplantation. Data came from immunoSEQ multiplex PCR; TCRdb stores just in-frame clones and leaves some out. Altogether about 130,000 clones are present, about 93% being singletons, with the ten largest covering roughly 0.19%. Their recognized antigens are unknown. Sequencing used unstimulated CD4+ T cells sorted from spleen or lymph node cells, obtained before intestinal transplant. Receptor source: a human donor who received an intestinal transplant.

This clone was seen just once. J is TRBJ1-2 and V is TRBV14; D remains unclear. This CDR3 has 18 residues. In germline, CDR1 is SGHDN, CDR2 FVKESK. V was clipped by 1 base and J by 0 bases, with 18 bases between them. Written as DNA, the CDR3 is TGTGCCAGCAGCCAAGTAAAGAGTAGAGGACCACCTAACTATGGCTACACCTTC. Its translation is CASSQVKSRGPPNYGYTF.

J is TRBJ2-7 and V is TRBV5-1, with TRBD2 matching 7 bases. Germline CDR1 and CDR2: SGHRS and YFSETQ. This CDR3 contains 14 residues. The V and J ends lost 4 bases and 2 bases, in that order; junction bases with no gene match: 6. CDR3 sequence reads: CASSGLVSPYEQYF. As DNA, the CDR3 is TGCGCCAGCAGCGGACTAGTTTCCCCCTACGAGCAGTACTTC.

The CDR3 reads CASSLTGSWGEQYF. Here the CDR3 DNA reads TGTGCCAGCAGTTTAACGGGCTCTTGGGGCGAGCAGTACTTC. The genes are TRBV6-1 and TRBJ2-7, with D unresolved. This CDR3 spans 14 amino acids. Germline CDR1 and CDR2: MNHNS and SASEGT. The V and J ends lost 5 bases and 6 bases respectively, with 17 bases between them.

This chain connects TRBV20-1 to TRBJ1-1; 7 nucleotides align to TRBD1. V lost 8 bases and J lost 4; bases outside the gene matches: 4. The CDR3 contains 11 residues. Looked up from germline, CDR1 is DFQATT and CDR2 is SNEGSKA (reference sequence). The CDR3 nucleotides are TGCAGTACCGAGGGGGCCACTGAAGCTTTCTTT. Amino acid sequence: CSTEGATEAFF.

This CDR3 is CASSRRGKTQYF. CDR3 nucleotide sequence: TGTGCCAGCAGTAGGAGAGGAAAGACCCAGTACTTC. V usage is TRBV6-4 and J usage is TRBJ2-5; the D is unclear. Per the germline V gene, CDR1 is MRHNA and CDR2 is SNTAGT. Trimming removed 5 bases at V and 6 bases at J, with 10 bases between. The CDR3 totals 12 residues.

The chain links TRBV12-5 to TRBJ2-1; 9 nucleotides agree with TRBD2. V was pared by 7 bases and J by 8 bases, with 12 bases of the junction left unmatched. This CDR3 region has 15 residues. Germline V lookup: CDR1 LGHNT, CDR2 FRNRAP. As DNA, the CDR3 is TGTGCTAGTGCCGCTAGCGGGGCCAGGAACGATGAGCAGTTCTTC. This translates into CASAASGARNDEQFF.

This clone was detected only once. The V and J genes are TRBV30 and TRBJ1-5; a weak D match, TRBD1 (6 bases). V was cut by 0 bases and J by 2 bases, with 11 bases left in between. From germline, CDR1 is GTSNPN and CDR2 SVGIG (reference sequence). The CDR3 loop spans 15 amino acids. Written as DNA, the CDR3 is TGTGCCTGGAGTGTAGGGGGGGCGGGCAATCAGCCCCAGCATTTT. It is translated as CAWSVGGAGNQPQHF.

A word on this clone: The junction differs from germline at one of its ends, possibly a read error. This chain links TRBV5-5 with TRBJ1-2; D ambiguous. Germline CDR1 is SGHKS and CDR2 is YYEKEE (reference sequence). The CDR3 is 12 amino acids. DNA of the CDR3: TGTGCCAGCAGCTTGGAGGGATCCCCTACGGCCTTC. Translating gives CASSLEGSPTAF. Variable domain in full (rest from reference TRBV5-5 and TRBJ1-2): DAGVTQSPTHLIKTRGQQVTLRCSPISGHKSVSWYQQVLGQGPQFIFQYYEKEERGRGNFPDRFSARQFPNYSSELNVNALLLGDSALYLCASSLEGSPTAFGSGTRLTVV.

The rearrangement links TRBV11-2 to TRBJ1-1; 7 bases agree with TRBD1. The CDR3 length is 13 residues. Germline V lookup: CDR1 SGHAT, CDR2 FQNNGV. Germline trimming cut 5 bases from V and 7 bases from J; bases unmatched to any gene: 7. CDR3 nucleotides: TGTGCCAGCAGCATACAGGGGAGTAATGAAGCTTTCTTT. Amino acids: CASSIQGSNEAFF.

This clone came up once. The chain links TRBV27 to TRBJ2-1; tentatively, D is TRBD2 (5 bases). Germline values: CDR1 MNHEY, CDR2 SMNVEV (reference sequence). Trimming cost V 2 bases and J 10 bases, with 12 bases left between them. The CDR3 consists of 13 residues. The CDR3 is CASSLRFTGEQFF. CDR3 DNA: TGTGCCAGCAGTTTACGTTTTACGGGAGAGCAGTTCTTC.

This chain links TRBV18 with TRBJ2-7; 10 bases are a match to TRBD2. This CDR3 has 14 amino acids. V lost 6 bases, J lost 4 bases, and 6 bases stayed unmatched. Germline values: CDR1 KGHSH, CDR2 LQKENI. The CDR3 here is CASSPAGGTYEQYF. The CDR3 DNA is TGTGCCAGCTCTCCAGCGGGAGGGACGTACGAGCAGTACTTC.

This clone was recorded once. This chain uses TRBV5-1 with TRBJ2-1; 8 nucleotides agree with TRBD2. From germline, CDR1 is SGHRS and CDR2 YFSETQ. Losses at the gene ends were 0 bases for V and 7 bases for J; bases not matched to a gene: 9. The CDR3 totals 16 residues. The CDR3 reads CASSLVPGGALNEQFF. In DNA, the CDR3 is TGCGCCAGCAGCTTGGTTCCGGGAGGGGCTTTGAATGAGCAGTTCTTC.

The chain employs TRBV19 and TRBJ2-5, with D uncertain. V was shortened by 5 bases and J by 1 base, with 8 bases between the two germline ends. Germline CDR1 LNHDA, CDR2 SQIVND (reference sequence). This CDR3 comprises 13 residues. The CDR3 coding sequence is TGTGCCAGTAGTTCCGGACCCCAAGAGACCCAGTACTTC. The encoded protein is CASSSGPQETQYF. The variable domain in full, completed from reference TRBV19 and TRBJ2-5, reads DGGITQSPKYLFRKEGQNVTLSCEQNLNHDAMYWYRQDPGQGLRLIYYSQIVNDFQKGDIAEGYSVSREKKESFPLTVTSAQKNPTAFYLCASSSGPQETQYFGPGTRLLVL.

The chain couples TRBV27 to TRBJ2-1; D may match TRBD1 or TRBD2 (6 bases each). Trimming shortened V by 2 bases and J by 4 bases, and 15 bases separated the two germline ends. The CDR3 totals 16 residues. Germline V lookup: CDR1 MNHEY, CDR2 SMNVEV (reference sequence). CDR3 amino acids: CASSLRGDSFYNEQFF. Written as DNA, the CDR3 is TGTGCCAGCAGTTTAAGGGGGGACTCCTTTTACAATGAGCAGTTCTTC.

The chain is built from TRBV30 and TRBJ2-3, with unresolved D. The V end lost 2 bases, the J end lost 6 bases, and 15 bases lay between the germline ends. This CDR3 has 14 amino acids. Germline loops: CDR1 GTSNPN, CDR2 SVGIG (reference sequence). CDR3 amino acids: CAWSRAGPWDTQYF. The CDR3 region has the DNA TGTGCCTGGAGTAGAGCAGGTCCCTGGGATACGCAGTATTTT.